A selection of T cell receptor beta chains follows, all from one sample in a study of T cells after yellow fever vaccination. TCRdb called the 5' RACE reads again in MiXCR, with one record for every CDR3 protein. The sample includes around 600,000 distinct CDR3 sequences, around an eighth seen only once; the top ten take 15%. The sample in question was PBMCs, obtained on the day of the yellow fever booster vaccination. The receptors were sampled from a young man who received the YFV17D yellow fever vaccine. The CDR3 runs from the conserved cysteine through the conserved F or W. Fields, in order: J gene, clone size, D gene, V gene, CDR3 DNA, CDR3 protein. D genes are given only for firm matches. Rows give clone size only sometimes, using once, few, many, or a class for an expanded clone.

J gene: TRBJ2-3; clone size: many; D gene: TRBD1; V gene: TRBV29-1; CDR3 DNA: TGCAGCGTTTCTGACAGGGGGTCAGATACGCAGTATTTT; CDR3 protein: CSVSDRGSDTQYF
J gene: TRBJ1-1; clone size: few; D gene: .; V gene: TRBV6-2/TRBV6-3; CDR3 DNA: TGTGCCAGCAGTCGTCCCCCCGCGGGCACTGAAGCTTTCTTT; CDR3 protein: CASSRPPAGTEAFF
J gene: TRBJ2-7; clone size: .; D gene: TRBD2; V gene: TRBV10-3; CDR3 DNA: TGTGCCATCAGTGAGTCGGGACTAGCATACGAGCAGTACTTC; CDR3 protein: CAISESGLAYEQYF
J gene: TRBJ2-5; clone size: many; D gene: .; V gene: TRBV7-9; CDR3 DNA: TGTGCCAGCAGCCCAACGACAGAACAAGAGACCCAGTACTTC; CDR3 protein: CASSPTTEQETQYF
J gene: TRBJ2-2; clone size: .; D gene: .; V gene: TRBV19; CDR3 DNA: TGTGCCAGTAGTTATCGGGTGATCGCTGGAGTTGGGGAGCTGTTTTTT; CDR3 protein: CASSYRVIAGVGELFF
J gene: TRBJ2-5; clone size: .; D gene: .; V gene: TRBV19; CDR3 DNA: TGTGCCAGTAGGCTGTTAGCGGAACACCAAGAGACCCAGTACTTC; CDR3 protein: CASRLLAEHQETQYF
J gene: TRBJ2-1; clone size: few; D gene: TRBD1; V gene: TRBV11-1; CDR3 DNA: TGTGCCAGCAGCTTAGGCCTACAGGGGGGCGGTAGTTCCAATGAGCAGTTCTTC; CDR3 protein: CASSLGLQGGGSSNEQFF
J gene: TRBJ2-7; clone size: many; D gene: .; V gene: TRBV18; CDR3 DNA: TGTGCCAGCTCATCAACCGGGGGACCAACCCCTTCCCACGAGCAGTACTTC; CDR3 protein: CASSSTGGPTPSHEQYF
J gene: TRBJ2-2; clone size: .; D gene: TRBD2; V gene: TRBV20-1; CDR3 DNA: TGCAGTGCTAGAGGGACTAGCGGCACCGGGGAGCTGTTTTTT; CDR3 protein: CSARGTSGTGELFF
J gene: TRBJ2-2; clone size: few; D gene: .; V gene: TRBV2; CDR3 DNA: TGTGCCAGCAGTGAACTTCGACGAGACAGTCGGACCGGGGAGCTGTTTTTT; CDR3 protein: CASSELRRDSRTGELFF
J gene: TRBJ1-2; clone size: .; D gene: .; V gene: TRBV10-2; CDR3 DNA: TGCGCCAGCAGGGCCCCGCTCGGGGAGGGGGACTATGGCTACACCTTC; CDR3 protein: CASRAPLGEGDYGYTF
J gene: TRBJ2-5; clone size: .; D gene: TRBD2; V gene: TRBV20-1; CDR3 DNA: TGCAGTGCCGACCTTGCGGGGGGGAAGGAGACCCAGTACTTC; CDR3 protein: CSADLAGGKETQYF
J gene: TRBJ2-7; clone size: few; D gene: .; V gene: TRBV7-2; CDR3 DNA: TGTGCCAGCAGCCCCATAGAGGGTGCGGAGCAGTACTTC; CDR3 protein: CASSPIEGAEQYF
J gene: TRBJ2-1; clone size: few; D gene: .; V gene: TRBV20-1; CDR3 DNA: TGCAGTGCTCGCGGACAGATGGGCAATGAGCAGTTCTTC; CDR3 protein: CSARGQMGNEQFF